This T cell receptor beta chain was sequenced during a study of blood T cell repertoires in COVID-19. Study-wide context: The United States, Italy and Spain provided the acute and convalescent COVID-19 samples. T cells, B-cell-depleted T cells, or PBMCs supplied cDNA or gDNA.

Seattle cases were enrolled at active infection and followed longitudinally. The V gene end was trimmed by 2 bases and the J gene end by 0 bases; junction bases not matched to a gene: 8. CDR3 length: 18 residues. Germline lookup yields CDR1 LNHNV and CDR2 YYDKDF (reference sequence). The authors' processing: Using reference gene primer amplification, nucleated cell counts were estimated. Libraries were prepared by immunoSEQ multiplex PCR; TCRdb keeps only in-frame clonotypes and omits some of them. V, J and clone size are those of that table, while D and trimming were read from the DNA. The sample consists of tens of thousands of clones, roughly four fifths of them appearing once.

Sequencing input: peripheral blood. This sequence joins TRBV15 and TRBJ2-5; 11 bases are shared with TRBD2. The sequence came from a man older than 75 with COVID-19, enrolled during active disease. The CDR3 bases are TGTGCCACCAGCAGAAAAACGGGGACTAGCGGAGACCAAGAGACCCAGTACTTC. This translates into CATSRKTGTSGDQETQYF.